This is a list of T cell receptor beta chains from one sample in a study of OX40 agonist ivuxolimab in advanced cancers. Assay: immunoSEQ multiplex PCR; the TCRdb copy retains only in-frame clones and omits some. The sample includes roughly 69,000 clones, 87% of them seen just once. The sample was CD4+ or CD8+ T cells sorted from blood, taken in a trial of the OX40 agonist ivuxolimab. These receptors originate from an adult with an advanced solid tumor such as melanoma, head and neck, liver or kidney cancer. Both conserved end residues are part of each CDR3. A D gene is named only where the DNA matches it firmly. Clone size is shown for a subset of rows, as once, few, many or a class of expanded clone.

D: NA; J: TRBJ2-1; size: NA; V: TRBV4-3; CDR3: CASSRHASGAYNEQFF; DNA: TGCGCCAGCAGCCGCCACGCTTCGGGCGCCTACAATGAGCAGTTCTTC
D: NA; J: TRBJ2-7; size: NA; V: TRBV11-3; CDR3: CASSLGAYEQYF; DNA: TGTGCCAGCAGCTTGGGTGCCTACGAGCAGTACTTC
D: NA; J: TRBJ2-3; size: NA; V: TRBV5-1; CDR3: CASSLDRPSTDTQYF; DNA: TGCGCCAGCAGCTTGGATCGGCCGAGCACAGATACGCAGTATTTT
D: NA; J: TRBJ1-5; size: NA; V: TRBV18; CDR3: CASSGGIQPQHF; DNA: TGTGCCAGCTCAGGGGGGATTCAGCCCCAGCATTTT
D: NA; J: TRBJ1-2; size: NA; V: TRBV5-1; CDR3: CASSVGQYYGYTF; DNA: TGCGCCAGCAGCGTAGGACAGTACTATGGCTACACCTTC
D: TRBD2; J: TRBJ2-3; size: NA; V: TRBV6-1; CDR3: CASSSAGGWTDTQYF; DNA: TGTGCCAGCAGTTCAGCGGGGGGATGGACAGATACGCAGTATTTT
D: TRBD2; J: TRBJ2-7; size: NA; V: TRBV5-4; CDR3: CASSQGRRGEWEQYF; DNA: TGTGCCAGCAGCCAAGGGCGGCGGGGGGAATGGGAGCAGTACTTC
D: NA; J: TRBJ2-7; size: NA; V: TRBV15; CDR3: CATSRDQGSYEQYF; DNA: TGTGCCACCAGCAGAGACCAGGGCTCCTACGAGCAGTACTTC
D: NA; J: TRBJ2-7; size: NA; V: TRBV4-2; CDR3: CASSQDLRDTYEQYF; DNA: TGTGCCAGCAGCCAAGATCTGAGGGATACCTACGAGCAGTACTTC
D: NA; J: TRBJ2-2; size: NA; V: TRBV5-1; CDR3: CASSLAVTRNTGELFF; DNA: TGCGCCAGCAGCTTAGCGGTGACACGAAACACCGGGGAGCTGTTTTTT
D: NA; J: TRBJ1-1; size: NA; V: TRBV18; CDR3: CASSPSLMWENTEAFF; DNA: TGTGCCAGCTCACCATCTCTTATGTGGGAGAACACTGAAGCTTTCTTT
D: NA; J: TRBJ2-2; size: NA; V: TRBV7-2; CDR3: CASSLAGWGTGELFF; DNA: TGTGCCAGCAGCTTAGCGGGTTGGGGCACCGGGGAGCTGTTTTTT
D: NA; J: TRBJ2-7; size: NA; V: TRBV7-6; CDR3: CASSLNRIYEQYF; DNA: TGTGCCAGCAGCTTAAATAGGATCTACGAGCAGTACTTC
D: NA; J: TRBJ2-3; size: NA; V: TRBV13; CDR3: CASSLGIGDFGTDTQYF; DNA: TGTGCCAGCAGCTTAGGGATAGGAGATTTTGGCACAGATACGCAGTATTTT
D: NA; J: TRBJ1-1; size: NA; V: TRBV6-7; CDR3: CASRRELGLEAFF; DNA: TGTGCCAGCAGGAGGGAACTGGGTCTAGAAGCTTTCTTT
D: NA; J: TRBJ1-2; size: NA; V: TRBV7-6; CDR3: CASSATDSTSSSYTF; DNA: TGTGCCAGCAGCGCCACGGACTCGACCTCCTCTAGCTACACCTTC
D: TRBD1; J: TRBJ2-3; size: once; V: TRBV11-1; CDR3: CASRAGTGVDTQYF; DNA: TGTGCCAGCAGGGCAGGGACAGGGGTGGATACGCAGTATTTT
D: TRBD2; J: TRBJ2-3; size: NA; V: TRBV9; CDR3: CASSLLGLAGVDTQYF; DNA: TGTGCCAGCAGCCTGCTAGGGTTAGCGGGAGTGGATACGCAGTATTTT
D: NA; J: TRBJ2-1; size: NA; V: TRBV6-1; CDR3: CASSDGANEQFF; DNA: TGTGCCAGCAGTGATGGGGCGAATGAGCAGTTCTTC
D: NA; J: TRBJ1-5; size: NA; V: TRBV19; CDR3: CASRRTDYSNQPQHF; DNA: TGTGCCAGTAGGCGGACAGACTATAGCAATCAGCCCCAGCATTTT
D: NA; J: TRBJ2-2; size: NA; V: TRBV7-7; CDR3: CASSWGGPNTGELFF; DNA: TGTGCCAGCAGCTGGGGCGGTCCGAACACCGGGGAGCTGTTTTTT
D: TRBD2; J: TRBJ2-1; size: NA; V: TRBV4-1; CDR3: CASSQDTTSGRVHNEQFF; DNA: TGCGCCAGCAGCCAAGATACGACTAGCGGGAGGGTTCACAATGAGCAGTTCTTC
D: TRBD1; J: TRBJ2-5; size: NA; V: TRBV29-1; CDR3: CSVRTGEETQYF; DNA: TGCAGCGTGAGGACAGGAGAAGAGACCCAGTACTTC
D: NA; J: TRBJ1-1; size: NA; V: TRBV5-1; CDR3: CASSLDRDRNTEAFF; DNA: TGCGCCAGCAGCTTGGATCGTGACAGGAACACTGAAGCTTTCTTT
D: TRBD2; J: TRBJ2-3; size: NA; V: TRBV4-2; CDR3: CASSRTSEDTQYF; DNA: TGTGCCAGCAGTCGGACTAGCGAAGATACGCAGTATTTT
D: NA; J: TRBJ1-6; size: NA; V: TRBV18; CDR3: CASSPPGGGLVSPLHF; DNA: TGTGCCAGCTCACCACCGGGCGGGGGCCTAGTATCACCCCTCCACTTT
D: TRBD2; J: TRBJ2-1; size: NA; V: TRBV11-3; CDR3: CASSLGRTRSSYNEQFF; DNA: TGTGCCAGCAGCTTAGGAAGGACTAGGAGCTCCTACAATGAGCAGTTCTTC
D: TRBD1; J: TRBJ2-3; size: NA; V: TRBV12-5; CDR3: CASGLTGGTDTQYF; DNA: TGTGCTAGTGGTTTGACAGGGGGCACAGATACGCAGTATTTT
D: NA; J: TRBJ1-1; size: NA; V: TRBV4-3; CDR3: CASSHTGRLVTEAFF; DNA: TGCGCCAGCAGCCATACCGGACGCTTGGTAACTGAAGCTTTCTTT
D: TRBD2; J: TRBJ2-5; size: NA; V: TRBV5-1; CDR3: CASSEVAGAGETQYF; DNA: TGCGCCAGCAGCGAAGTAGCGGGGGCCGGGGAGACCCAGTACTTC
D: NA; J: TRBJ2-5; size: NA; V: TRBV20-1; CDR3: CSARGGETQYF; DNA: TGCAGTGCTAGGGGTGGGGAGACCCAGTACTTC